A single sample is the source of the 10 T cell receptor beta chains below, sequenced in a study of blood T cell repertoires in COVID-19. Some clones are missing from TCRdb's copy, which holds only in-frame ones; the method was immunoSEQ multiplex PCR. The top ten hold approximately 2% of the sample, which has fewer than 500,000 clones, nearly 90% seen once. The source material was PBMCs or T cells enriched from blood (not recorded which). These receptors were obtained from a woman between 18 and 29 years old with acute COVID-19.

V gene TRBV5-1 combines with J gene TRBJ2-7; 11 bases agree with TRBD2. The germline V gene has CDR1 SGHRS and CDR2 YFSETQ. Trimming took 2 bases from V and 3 from J; bases not matched to a gene: 7. The CDR3 is 16 residues long. The CDR3 bases are TGCGCCAGCAGCTTACTAGCGGGGGCCACAAACTACGAGCAGTACTTC. Residues: CASSLLAGATNYEQYF.

This chain joins TRBV10-3 and TRBJ1-6, with D unresolved. Per germline, CDR1 ENHRY and CDR2 SYGVKD. V lost 5 bases, J lost 6 bases, and 8 bases lay in between. This CDR3 comprises 13 residues. CDR3 sequence reads: CAISSYTNSPLHF. The CDR3 nucleotides are TGTGCCATCAGTTCATACACTAATTCACCCCTCCACTTT.

This chain connects TRBV18 to TRBJ2-2; no firm D call. The germline V and J ends were trimmed by 0 bases and 5 bases, with 10 bases remaining between them. The CDR3 totals 15 residues. CDR1 and CDR2 from the germline V gene are KGHSH and LQKENI. CDR3: CASSPPELRTGELFF. CDR3 in DNA: TGTGCCAGCTCACCACCGGAGCTCCGGACCGGGGAGCTGTTTTTT.

The chain employs TRBV7-9 and TRBJ1-3, with D possibly TRBD1 on 5 matching bases. V was clipped by 5 bases and J by 0 bases, with 17 bases between them. CDR1 is SEHNR and CDR2 is FQNEAQ in the germline V gene (reference sequence). This CDR3 spans 17 amino acids. This CDR3 reads CASSPLGGGLSGNTIYF. CDR3 DNA sequence: TGTGCCAGCAGCCCTCTGGGGGGAGGGCTCTCTGGAAACACCATATATTTT.

This clone was detected only once. The V gene is TRBV3-1 (or the pseudogene TRBV3-2), the J gene TRBJ2-7; perhaps TRBD1 as D (6 bases). The CDR3 runs to 14 residues. Per germline, CDR1 LGHDT and CDR2 YNNKEL (reference sequence). Trimming took 0 bases from V and 2 from J, leaving 8 bases between them. The CDR3, as DNA: TGTGCCAGCAGCCAAGAGGGACACGCCTACGAGCAGTACTTC. Protein: CASSQEGHAYEQYF.

The chain links TRBV28 to TRBJ1-2, with 8 positions matching TRBD1. This CDR3 has 15 residues. Germline CDR1 and CDR2: MDHEN and SYDVKM. The V segment lost 2 bases and the J segment 7 bases; nucleotides outside the gene matches: 9. CDR3 in DNA: TGTGCCAGCAGTTTAATTGGGCAGGGGGCGCGTGGCTACACCTTC. Its translation is CASSLIGQGARGYTF.

This clone was picked up a small number of times. V is TRBV27 and J is TRBJ2-1; 9 bases line up with TRBD2. The V and J ends lost 3 bases and 5 bases, in that order; junction bases with no gene match: 5. Germline assignment: CDR1 MNHEY and CDR2 SMNVEV (reference sequence). This CDR3 is 15 amino acids long. DNA of the CDR3: TGTGCCAGCAGTTTGCCTGGACTAGCGAACAATGAGCAGTTCTTC. Its translation: CASSLPGLANNEQFF.

The chain couples TRBV7-6 to TRBJ1-1, with TRBD1 as a possible D gene (6 bases). Germline V CDR1 and CDR2: SGHVS, FNYEAQ. CDR3 length equals 15 residues. Trimming pared 5 bases from V and 1 base from J, leaving 14 bases between. This chain's CDR3 is CASSKGQGANTEAFF. DNA for the CDR3: TGTGCCAGCAGCAAGGGACAAGGGGCGAACACTGAAGCTTTCTTT.

The chain is built from TRBV4-1 and TRBJ1-4; D uncertain. The CDR3 sequence is 19 residues long. CDR1 and CDR2 from the germline V gene are MGHRA and YSYEKL. V lost 4 bases to trimming and J lost 5 bases, with 26 bases between them. In DNA, the CDR3 is TGCGCCAGCAGCCGCCCCTCGCGTATTCCAATTCCCTCGAATGAAAAACTGTTTTTT. Translation: CASSRPSRIPIPSNEKLFF.

DNA of the CDR3: TGTGCCAGCAGTTTGGATAGCGGAGTCTACGAGCAGTACTTC. Protein product: CASSLDSGVYEQYF. The rearrangement joins TRBV27 to TRBJ2-7; TRBD2 might be the D (6 bases). CDR3 length equals 14 residues. Germline CDR1 and CDR2: MNHEY and SMNVEV (reference sequence). V was shortened by 3 bases and J by 3 bases, with 12 bases between the two germline ends.